This is a list of T cell receptor beta chains from one sample in a study of T cells in Graves' hyperthyroidism and ophthalmopathy. Via MiXCR, TCRdb re-called the multiplex PCR reads, giving one row per CDR3 protein. The table has around 500,000 distinct CDR3 sequences, about 16% seen once. The specimen sequenced was blood. The receptors were sampled from a woman aged 25 to 39 with Graves' ophthalmopathy. The CDR3 runs from the conserved cysteine through the conserved F or W. D genes are given only for firm matches. Only part of the rows carry a size: once, few, many, or a class if the clone is expanded.

d_call cdr3_length clone_size j_call v_call cdr3_aa cdr3_nt
- 16 few TRBJ1-5 TRBV10-3 CAISESISASNQPQHF TGTGCCATCAGTGAGTCCATCAGTGCTTCTAATCAGCCCCAGCATTTT
- 14 many TRBJ2-7 TRBV7-9 CASSSGTPPYEQYF TGTGCCAGCAGCTCCGGGACCCCGCCCTACGAGCAGTACTTC
- 13 many TRBJ1-4 TRBV30 CAWGATEGEKLFF TGTGCCTGGGGGGCAACAGAGGGGGAAAAACTGTTTTTT
- 12 many TRBJ1-1 TRBV30 CAWSRPGSEAFF TGTGCCTGGAGTAGACCGGGCTCCGAAGCTTTCTTT
- 13 - TRBJ2-3 TRBV28 CASSFFMADTQYF TGTGCCAGCAGTTTTTTTATGGCAGATACGCAGTATTTT
- 15 few TRBJ2-5 TRBV12-5 CASGLDYGSQETQYF TGTGCTAGTGGTTTGGATTACGGCAGCCAAGAGACCCAGTACTTC
- 16 many TRBJ1-1 TRBV30 CAWSSLWALMNTEAFF TGTGCCTGGAGTTCACTGTGGGCGTTAATGAACACTGAAGCTTTCTTT
- 14 - TRBJ1-2 TRBV10-3 CAIREEGEKSGYTF TGTGCCATCAGGGAGGAAGGGGAGAAGTCTGGCTACACCTTC
- 13 - TRBJ1-1 TRBV7-3 CASTRGRGTEAFF TGTGCCAGCACTCGGGGCCGTGGCACTGAAGCTTTCTTT
- 14 many TRBJ1-1 TRBV18 CASSPDQVNTEAFF TGTGCCAGCTCACCAGATCAGGTGAACACTGAAGCTTTCTTT
TRBD2 14 - TRBJ2-1 TRBV24-1 CATSGGTSLNEQFF TGTGCCACCAGTGGGGGGACTAGCCTAAATGAGCAGTTCTTC
TRBD1 17 many TRBJ2-2 TRBV28 CASAISRIGQASGELFF TGTGCCAGCGCCATATCCCGTATCGGACAGGCTAGCGGGGAGCTGTTTTTT
TRBD1 14 - TRBJ1-2 TRBV12-3/TRBV12-4 CASSPDRGRGGYTF TGTGCCAGCAGCCCGGACAGGGGGCGCGGTGGCTACACCTTC
- 13 - TRBJ1-2 TRBV20-1 CSAREGPSMGYTF TGCAGTGCTAGAGAAGGGCCCAGCATGGGCTACACCTTC
- 15 few TRBJ1-4 TRBV2 CASSAPAAAGVKLFF TGTGCCAGCAGTGCGCCTGCTGCTGCAGGGGTAAAACTGTTTTTT
- 12 many TRBJ2-7 TRBV7-3 CASSGKGDEQYF TGTGCCAGCAGCGGAAAGGGAGACGAGCAGTACTTC
- 13 many TRBJ2-5 TRBV18 CASSDGAQETQYF TGTGCCAGCTCGGACGGAGCCCAAGAGACCCAGTACTTC
- 17 - TRBJ1-3 TRBV30 CAWSVRTGINSGNTIYF TGTGCCTGGAGTGTACGCACAGGGATCAACTCTGGAAACACCATATATTTT
- 15 - TRBJ1-4 TRBV15 CATGRVGTLREKLFF TGTGCCACCGGCAGAGTCGGGACATTGAGGGAAAAACTGTTTTTT
- 15 many TRBJ2-7 TRBV12-3/TRBV12-4 CASSLRPTDSYEQYF TGTGCCAGCAGCCTACGCCCGACAGACTCCTACGAGCAGTACTTC
TRBD1 15 many TRBJ1-1 TRBV6-2/TRBV6-3 CASVPTGGMYTEAFF TGTGCCAGCGTACCAACAGGGGGCATGTACACTGAAGCTTTCTTT
- 20 once TRBJ1-5 TRBV28 CASSLGWLGGEGRINQPQHF TGTGCCAGCAGTTTAGGGTGGCTCGGGGGGGAGGGCAGGATTAATCAGCCCCAGCATTTT
TRBD1 13 many TRBJ2-7 TRBV5-1 CASSSGQNYEQYF TGTGCCAGCAGTTCGGGACAGAACTACGAGCAGTACTTC
- 18 many TRBJ2-1 TRBV11-2 CASSSPTRGHHSYNEQFF TGTGCCAGCAGCTCACCCACACGGGGACATCACTCCTACAATGAGCAGTTCTTC
- 14 many TRBJ2-3 TRBV29-1 CSVELGQVADTQYF TGCAGCGTTGAGTTGGGACAAGTTGCAGATACGCAGTATTTT
- 13 many TRBJ1-1 TRBV19 CASTLSLNTEAFF TGTGCCAGTACCCTCAGCCTGAACACTGAAGCTTTCTTT
- 15 few TRBJ2-7 TRBV7-9 CASRPHRGANYEQYF TGTGCCAGCCGACCTCACCGCGGAGCAAACTACGAGCAGTACTTC
TRBD1 17 - TRBJ1-1 TRBV7-9 CASSLITGQGFAPEAFF TGTGCCAGCAGCTTAATAACAGGACAGGGGTTTGCCCCTGAAGCTTTCTTT
TRBD1 16 many TRBJ1-4 TRBV5-1 CASSLQGAATNEKLFF TGCGCCAGCAGCTTGCAGGGGGCTGCAACTAATGAAAAACTGTTTTTT
TRBD1 15 - TRBJ2-3 TRBV10-3 CAISEDRASTDTQYF TGTGCCATCAGTGAAGACAGGGCGAGCACAGATACGCAGTATTTT
TRBD2 17 many TRBJ2-1 TRBV4-3 CASSQDHAGVVYNEQFF TGCGCCAGCAGCCAAGATCACGCGGGAGTGGTCTACAATGAGCAGTTCTTC
TRBD1 14 - TRBJ1-2 TRBV10-2 CASRPGQGYYGYTF TGCGCCAGCAGGCCGGGACAGGGATACTATGGCTACACCTTC
- 14 few TRBJ1-5 TRBV18 CASSQDPPHQPQHF TGTGCCAGCTCCCAAGACCCCCCCCATCAGCCCCAGCATTTT
- 15 - TRBJ1-4 TRBV6-1 CASSEKAETNEKLFF TGTGCCAGCAGTGAAAAGGCAGAAACTAATGAAAAACTGTTTTTT
- 13 many TRBJ2-7 TRBV30 CAWSETASYEQYF TGTGCCTGGAGTGAAACGGCGTCCTACGAGCAGTACTTC
- 14 - TRBJ2-7 TRBV14 CASSQALGNYEQYF TGTGCCAGCAGCCAAGCCCTGGGTAACTACGAGCAGTACTTC
- 14 many TRBJ1-5 TRBV27 CASSSRQGNQPQHF TGTGCCAGCAGTTCCCGACAGGGCAATCAGCCCCAGCATTTT
- 13 - TRBJ2-7 TRBV14 CASSENRPYEQYF TGTGCCAGCAGCGAAAACAGACCCTACGAGCAGTACTTC
TRBD1 16 - TRBJ2-7 TRBV5-1 CASSLVSPGQGYEQYF TGCGCCAGCAGCTTAGTCTCACCGGGACAGGGTTACGAGCAGTACTTC
- 14 many TRBJ1-1 TRBV28 CASREPGQNTEAFF TGTGCCAGCAGAGAACCGGGACAGAACACTGAAGCTTTCTTT
- 15 - TRBJ1-4 TRBV27 CASSLRAPTNEKLFF TGTGCCAGCAGCCTCCGGGCGCCAACTAATGAAAAACTGTTTTTT
- 15 few TRBJ2-7 TRBV14 CASSQDRGNSREQYF TGTGCCAGCAGCCAAGATAGAGGGAATTCCCGCGAGCAGTACTTC
TRBD2 16 - TRBJ2-7 TRBV7-9 CASSFGLAGESYEQYF TGTGCCAGCAGCTTCGGACTAGCGGGAGAGTCCTACGAGCAGTACTTC
- 15 many TRBJ2-7 TRBV9 CASSVEQTSSYEQYF TGTGCCAGCAGCGTCGAACAGACTAGCTCCTACGAGCAGTACTTC
TRBD1 14 many TRBJ1-2 TRBV28 CASSSPGTGDGYTF TGTGCCAGCAGTTCTCCCGGGACAGGGGATGGCTACACCTTC
TRBD2 15 many TRBJ2-7 TRBV6-6 CASSYSWPSGYEQYF TGTGCCAGCAGTTACTCGTGGCCTAGCGGCTACGAGCAGTACTTC
- 15 - TRBJ2-5 TRBV28 CASSLGSYEGETQYF TGTGCCAGCAGTCTGGGGTCCTACGAGGGGGAGACCCAGTACTTC